These 18 T cell receptor beta chains were sequenced from one sample in a study of blood T cell repertoires in COVID-19 (dated by TCRdb to about 2020). The library was obtained by the immunoSEQ multiplex PCR assay. TCRdb re-hosts the immuneACCESS table, in-frame sequences only. Its copies lack some clones; in the studies checked, an unresolved V gene accounts for under half of them, and the cause for the rest is not known. Recorded for this sample are 130,000 to 150,000 clones; about 84% of them occurred a single time. The top ten clones comprise roughly 8.3% of the sample. Sequencing was performed on peripheral blood. These receptors were obtained from a woman of 80 years or more in a cohort sampled during active or convalescent COVID-19.

The chain uses TRBV5-1 and TRBJ1-2; maybe TRBD1 (6 bases). This CDR3 region has 13 residues. From germline, CDR1 is SGHRS and CDR2 YFSETQ. Trimming pared 5 bases from V and 2 bases from J, leaving 10 bases between. Here the CDR3 reads CASRIQGNYGYTF. In DNA form, the CDR3 reads TGCGCCAGCAGGATACAGGGAAACTATGGCTACACCTTC. Supplemented by reference TRBV5-1 and TRBJ1-2, the full variable domain reads KAGVTQTPRYLIKTRGQQVTLSCSPISGHRSVSWYQQTPGQGLQFLFEYFSETQRNKGNFPGRFSGRQFSNSRSEMNVSTLELGDSALYLCASRIQGNYGYTFGSGTRLTVV.

V gene TRBV9 combines with J gene TRBJ2-5, with D possibly being TRBD2 (5 bases). The CDR3 loop spans 14 amino acids. CDR1 is SGDLS, CDR2 YYNGEE, per germline. Trimming took 0 bases from V and 8 from J, leaving 14 bases between them. The CDR3 DNA reads TGTGCCAGCAGCGTAGAGGTCCTTGGGAGAACCCAGTACTTC. This translates into CASSVEVLGRTQYF.

This chain links TRBV10-2 with TRBJ2-1; 8 positions agree with TRBD2. Trimming removed 5 bases from V and 3 bases from J; junction bases left unmatched: 12. The CDR3 length is 17 residues. In germline, CDR1 is WSHSY, CDR2 SAAADI. CDR3 nucleotides: TGCGCCAGCAGTCCCCCGATAGCGGGGATGGACTACAATGAGCAGTTCTTC. Its translation is CASSPPIAGMDYNEQFF.

In regard to this clone: Other DNA variants within this sample encode the same CDR3. The V call is TRBV7-2, the J call TRBJ2-2; 8 positions agree with TRBD2. The CDR3 sequence is 15 residues long. Per germline, CDR1 SGHTA and CDR2 FQGNSA. V lost 5 bases to trimming and J lost 4 bases; unmatched junction nucleotides: 6. The DNA of the CDR3 is TGTGCCAGCAGCCTCGGGGGGGGGACCACCGGGGAGCTGTTTTTT. Protein sequence: CASSLGGGTTGELFF.

The V call is TRBV19, the J call TRBJ1-1, with D unclear. This CDR3 is 13 amino acids long. Trimming shortened V by 3 bases and J by 3 bases, and 8 bases separated the two germline ends. CDR1 and CDR2 from the germline V gene are LNHDA and SQIVND (reference sequence). CDR3 bases: TGTGCCAGTAGTATCCGGCGGGACACTGAAGCTTTCTTT. Protein: CASSIRRDTEAFF.

This clone was seen more than once but under ten times. The chain joins TRBV7-9 to TRBJ1-4; a weak D match, TRBD1 (5 bases). From germline, CDR1 is SEHNR and CDR2 FQNEAQ (reference sequence). This CDR3 spans 14 amino acids. The V gene lost 0 bases and the J gene lost 7 bases, with 9 bases spanning the gap. CDR3 nucleotides: TGTGCCAGCAGCTTAGCAGGGGTACTTGAAAAACTGTTTTTT. As protein: CASSLAGVLEKLFF.

This chain connects TRBV7-6 to TRBJ2-6, with a possible D match to TRBD2 (6 bases). Germline-derived CDR1 and CDR2 are SGHVS and FNYEAQ. V lost 9 bases to trimming and J lost 1 base, with 13 bases between them. This CDR3 contains 15 residues. For the CDR3, the DNA is TGTGCCAGTAGTAGCGGACCGTCTGGGGCCAACGTCCTGACTTTC. Its protein is CASSSGPSGANVLTF.

J is TRBJ2-7 and V is TRBV7-2, with 7 positions matching TRBD2. V trimming: 3 bases; J trimming: 4 bases; junction bases outside the gene matches: 9. The CDR3 spans 15 residues. Per germline, CDR1 SGHTA and CDR2 FQGNSA. The CDR3 DNA reads TGTGCCAGCAGCTTTAATGGCGTGGGAGGGTACGAGCAGTACGTC. Residues: CASSFNGVGGYEQYV.

The chain recombines TRBV7-2 with TRBJ2-6; D remains unclear. The CDR3 is made up of 16 amino acids. The V gene lost 1 base and the J gene lost 3 bases, with 10 bases spanning the gap. Germline V lookup: CDR1 SGHTA, CDR2 FQGNSA. CDR3 nucleotide sequence: TGTGCCAGCAGCTTAGTGGCCCGGGTTGGGGCCAACGTCCTGACTTTC. This translates into CASSLVARVGANVLTF.

The chain employs TRBV7-9 and TRBJ2-3; weak D call: TRBD1 (5 bases). There are 13 residues in the CDR3. Germline CDR1 SEHNR, CDR2 FQNEAQ (reference sequence). V lost 1 base to trimming and J lost 8 bases, with 10 bases between them. The CDR3 loop reads CASSLVSGATQYF. DNA of the CDR3: TGTGCCAGCAGCTTAGTGTCTGGGGCTACGCAGTATTTT.

This sequence joins TRBV9 and TRBJ1-1, with D unclear. The CDR3 length is 14 residues. Germline V gene sequence: CDR1 SGDLS, CDR2 YYNGEE. V was clipped by 2 bases and J by 2 bases, with 10 bases between them. CDR3 coding DNA: TGTGCCAGCAGCGTGAGGGAGATAAACACTGAAGCTTTCTTT. Translating it yields CASSVREINTEAFF.

The rearrangement joins TRBV5-1 to TRBJ2-7; 9 bases align to TRBD1. This CDR3 is built from 15 residues. Trimming removed 5 bases from V and 6 bases from J; junction bases left unmatched: 12. Germline values: CDR1 SGHRS, CDR2 YFSETQ. As DNA, the CDR3 is TGCGCCAGCAGGGTGGCCGGGACAGGGAATTCCGAGCAGTACTTC. Translated: CASRVAGTGNSEQYF.

The chain couples TRBV5-1 to TRBJ2-5, with 7 bases identical to TRBD2. CDR1 is SGHRS, CDR2 YFSETQ, per germline. CDR3 length: 15 amino acids. V shed 2 bases, J shed 4 bases, and the junction held 8 bases outside the gene matches. CDR3 in amino acids: CASSFQGGTRETQYF. For the CDR3, the DNA is TGCGCCAGCAGCTTCCAGGGAGGGACCCGAGAGACCCAGTACTTC.

The rearrangement links TRBV7-2 to TRBJ2-1; the D is unclear. The CDR3 has 11 residues. The V end was cut by 2 bases, the J end by 9 bases, with 5 bases between. CDR1 and CDR2 from the germline V gene are SGHTA and FQGNSA. The CDR3 spells CASSLIGEQFF. The DNA of the CDR3 is TGTGCCAGCAGCTTAATCGGTGAGCAGTTCTTC.

J is TRBJ1-3 and V is TRBV6-6; 8 bases match TRBD1. Germline V gene sequence: CDR1 MNHNY, CDR2 SVGAGI (reference sequence). Unmatched junction bases numbered 6, after V lost 7 bases and J lost 4 bases. The CDR3 is 14 residues long. The CDR3 protein is CASNRQGSGNTIYF. In DNA, the CDR3 is TGTGCCAGCAATCGACAGGGGTCAGGAAACACCATATATTTT.

The chain employs TRBV4-1 and TRBJ1-2; D is unclear. V dropped 3 bases and J dropped 4 bases, with 9 bases sitting between them. Germline assignment: CDR1 MGHRA and CDR2 YSYEKL. CDR3 length equals 13 residues. Here the CDR3 reads CASSHRVTYGYTF. The DNA for the CDR3 is TGCGCCAGCAGCCACCGGGTTACCTATGGCTACACCTTC.

The chain joins TRBV7-9 to TRBJ2-1; TRBD2 is a possible D gene (5 bases). Germline V lookup: CDR1 SEHNR, CDR2 FQNEAQ (reference sequence). The CDR3 has 16 amino acids. V was clipped by 4 bases and J by 5 bases, with 18 bases between them. The CDR3, as DNA: TGTGCCAGCAGCTCCCCGTCGCCCGGGATAAACAATGAGCAGTTCTTC. It encodes CASSSPSPGINNEQFF.

DNA of the CDR3: TGTGCCAGCAGTTTTCTATCTGGACAGTCGGCATCTGGCTACACCTTC. Translating gives CASSFLSGQSASGYTF. V is TRBV6-2 or TRBV6-3 and J is TRBJ1-2; possible D gene TRBD1, 6 bases. The CDR3 runs 16 residues. Germline values: CDR1 MNHEY, CDR2 SVGEGT. The V gene lost 4 bases and the J gene lost 7 bases, with 22 bases spanning the gap.